This T cell receptor beta chain was identified during a study of T cell repertoires in cytomegalovirus infection. Study as a whole: In public TCR beta signatures, there were indications of both CMV infection and matching HLA type.

TCRdb ran MiXCR on the reads and lists one entry per CDR3 protein. The sample holds roughly 230,000 distinct CDR3 sequences, about 20% seen once. Study outcomes and limitations: What dominated the ex vivo response were HLA-C-restricted CMV-specific TCR beta clonotypes. Cumulated frequencies of public TCR beta families served to identify carriers of CMV plus the relevant HLA.

The CDR3 covers 17 residues. V shed 5 bases and J 4 bases; nucleotides not matched to a gene: 16. CDR1 and CDR2 (germline): MDHEN, SYDVKM. Points on this clonotype: Its antigen is currently unknown.

The chain has TRBV28 and TRBJ1-1, with 7 bases identical to TRBD1. This sequence originates from a human donor in good health (CMV status not recorded). Some clones in this sample may be carry-over from other donors' samples. Sequenced material: CD8+ T cells from PBMCs. The CDR3 DNA follows: TGTGCCAGCAGTCGCACCGACAGGGCGGGGGTTAGCACTGAAGCTTTCTTT. Its translation: CASSRTDRAGVSTEAFF.